This T cell receptor (beta chain) was captured by sequencing in a study of metastatic and nonmetastatic thyroid tumors. Across the study: It was across blood and tumor or nodule tissue from malignant and benign thyroid patients that repertoires were compared.

Authors' analysis steps: Across clinicopathological groups, CDR3 differences served as the basis for building a distant-metastasis classifier for papillary thyroid cancer. From the PCR reads, TCRdb re-called clones with MiXCR. These V and J calls originate from TCRdb's pipeline instead of the authors' own analysis. The sample yields 3,000 to 4,000 clones, roughly 36% seen once. After removal of 4 bases from V and 7 bases from J, the junction contained 16 bases not matched to a gene. Germline CDR1 reads MDHEN; CDR2 reads SYDVKM. This CDR3 region has 17 residues. Treatment of any kind had been given to no patient before thyroid surgery. The sample holds a few counts of this clone. The antigen is unknown. Findings of the study overall: Reportedly, malignant thyroid tumors had significantly higher TCR beta diversity than benign nodules, in blood and tumor.

V is TRBV28 and J is TRBJ2-7; 10 positions match TRBD1. Sequences were obtained from adjacent normal tissue. This TCR was recovered from a male donor with papillary thyroid cancer or a benign thyroid nodule (not recorded which). Some clones in this sample may be carry-over from other donors' samples. CDR3 nucleotide sequence: TGTGCCAGCAGTTCAGGGACAGGGGTGGACCAGTTAGAAGAGCAGTACTTC. Protein: CASSSGTGVDQLEEQYF. Full variable domain (rest looked up from reference TRBV28 and TRBJ2-7): DVKVTQSSRYLVKRTGEKVFLECVQDMDHENMFWYRQDPGLGLRLIYFSYDVKMKEKGDIPEGYSVSREKKERFSLILESASTNQTSMYLCASSSGTGVDQLEEQYFGPGTRLTVT.